Listed below are T cell receptor beta chains from one sample, sequenced in a study of response to subunit inactivated influenza vaccine. Via MiXCR, TCRdb re-called the RT-PCR reads, giving one row per CDR3 protein. The sample has over 400,000 distinct CDR3 sequences; approximately 9.9% are singletons. Source: PBMCs from blood, taken 45 days after vaccination. The source is a man in his fifties who received an inactivated influenza vaccine. Both conserved end residues are part of each CDR3. Size tells how often a clone was seen (once, few, many) or the class of an expanded clone, and some rows leave it out.

TRBJ1-2	many	TRBV6-1	CASGQGPYYGYTF
TRBJ2-5	NA	TRBV6-2/TRBV6-3	CASSWAQGAWETQYF
TRBJ1-5	NA	TRBV7-2	CASSRWGTPEQPQHF
TRBJ2-7	NA	TRBV7-9	CASSLAVGPHEQYF
TRBJ1-1	many	TRBV7-9	CASSLEGNTEAFF
TRBJ2-7	few	TRBV12-3/TRBV12-4	CASSPSGTGRYEQYF
TRBJ2-3	many	TRBV6-5	CASSYRGTALDTQYF
TRBJ2-4	NA	TRBV5-1	CASSSQTGTAKNIQYF
TRBJ2-5	few	TRBV11-2	CASSLGAMETQYF
TRBJ2-5	few	TRBV5-1	CASSSGQGDWETQYF
TRBJ2-3	NA	TRBV6-1	CASSVTSGSLDTQYF
TRBJ2-4	NA	TRBV5-1	CASSLEDRTVQYF
TRBJ2-7	few	TRBV7-2	CASSLAGQGGTEQYF
TRBJ2-7	many	TRBV11-2	CASSYNAGSAEQYF
TRBJ2-3	many	TRBV20-1	CSARSSRAQDTQYF
TRBJ2-7	many	TRBV3-1	CASSQGSEQYF
TRBJ2-2	many	TRBV12-3/TRBV12-4	CASSPRVRAAGELFF
TRBJ2-1	NA	TRBV20-1	CSAGSFPGTSGRAGKEQFF
TRBJ1-2	NA	TRBV12-3/TRBV12-4	CASSPGRQGGDGYTF
TRBJ2-7	few	TRBV7-2	CASSLLAGRSYEQYF
TRBJ2-1	few	TRBV20-1	CSASETSGSYNEQFF
TRBJ2-1	NA	TRBV3-1	CASSQYSQAGAPYNEQFF
TRBJ2-2	few	TRBV20-1	CSARSPSGNTGELFF
TRBJ2-1	NA	TRBV11-2	CASTPPGLAGGRDNEQFF
TRBJ2-7	many	TRBV14	CASSQGGTVAYEQYF
TRBJ2-7	many	TRBV12-3/TRBV12-4	CASSDRVYEQYF
TRBJ1-1	many	TRBV9	CASSPRGGHTEAFF
TRBJ2-1	NA	TRBV6-6	CATSGGSRNEQFF